One sample yielded the 21 T cell receptor beta chains listed below, sequenced in a study of post-analysis software for immune sequencing data. General study points: Roughly five TRBV segments occurring more often in patients than controls included TRBV5-6, TRBV5-1 and TRBV20-1.

Unique molecular identifiers had been added to the TCR beta cDNA libraries. TCRdb processed the PCR reads anew with MiXCR; each CDR3 protein has one entry. The sample lists fewer than 850,000 distinct CDR3 sequences, roughly 46% occurring once. No antigen is known for these receptors. Sequencing was performed on blood. These receptors were obtained from a girl between 5 and 17 years old with multiple sclerosis.

Details on this clonotype: Compared with germline, one end of the junction differs, possibly owing to a read error. V gene TRBV11-2 combines with J gene TRBJ1-1; 9 positions match TRBD1. This CDR3 comprises 12 residues. CDR1 and CDR2 (germline): SGHAT, FQNNGV. The CDR3 region has the DNA TGTGCCAGCAGTTTGGGACAGGGTGAATCTTTCTTT. Its translation: CASSLGQGESFF.

The V call is TRBV10-2, the J call TRBJ2-7, with 8 bases identical to TRBD1. The V and J ends lost 8 bases and 1 base, in that order; junction bases with no gene match: 10. This CDR3 comprises 15 residues. CDR1 is WSHSY and CDR2 is SAAADI in the germline V gene. As DNA, the CDR3 is TGCGCCAGCGAGTCCGGGACAGGTCCTTCCTACGAGCAGTACTTC. Translated: CASESGTGPSYEQYF.

The V call is TRBV20-1, the J call TRBJ2-1; TRBD2 agrees at 7 bases. The V gene's germline CDR1 is DFQATT and CDR2 SNEGSKA (reference sequence). V lost 3 bases, J lost 3 bases, and 2 bases stayed unmatched. The CDR3 runs 13 residues. The CDR3 region is CSASASGYNEQFF. DNA of the CDR3: TGCAGTGCTAGCGCTAGCGGCTACAATGAGCAGTTCTTC.

The genes are TRBV20-1 and TRBJ2-1; D is uncertain. Trimming pared 5 bases from V and 7 bases from J, leaving 9 bases between. The CDR3 covers 11 residues. Germline values: CDR1 DFQATT, CDR2 SNEGSKA (reference sequence). The CDR3 region has the DNA TGCAGTGCTCGTCGGTGGAATGAGCAGTTCTTC. Its translation: CSARRWNEQFF.

The gene calls are TRBV20-1 and TRBJ1-6; TRBD1 matches 8 bases. Unmatched junction bases numbered 2, after V lost 0 bases and J lost 10 bases. The CDR3 length is 13 residues. Per germline, CDR1 DFQATT and CDR2 SNEGSKA (reference sequence). The CDR3 bases are TGCAGTGCTAGAGAACAGGGGGACTCACCCCTCCACTTT. It encodes CSAREQGDSPLHF.

This clonotype was seen only a few times. The V gene is TRBV6-5, the J gene TRBJ2-7, with D unresolved. The CDR3 sequence is 13 residues long. Germline V gene lookup returns CDR1 MNHEY and CDR2 SVGAGI. Trimming took off 7 bases at V and 0 bases at J, with 10 bases between the two ends. The CDR3: CASKEFSSYEQYF. CDR3 bases: TGTGCCAGCAAGGAGTTCTCCTCCTACGAGCAGTACTTC.

This clonotype has only a few counts. The chain links TRBV7-2 to TRBJ2-7; D perhaps matches TRBD1 (6 bases). This CDR3 has 14 amino acids. Germline V gene lookup returns CDR1 SGHTA and CDR2 FQGNSA. Trimming pared 5 bases from V and 1 base from J, leaving 12 bases between. This CDR3 is CASSPGQQSYEQYF. The CDR3 nucleotides are TGTGCCAGCAGCCCAGGACAGCAATCCTACGAGCAGTACTTC.

This chain connects TRBV2 to TRBJ2-7, with a possible D match to TRBD1 (7 bases). The germline gives CDR1 SNHLY, CDR2 FYNNEI. This CDR3 has 15 amino acids. V lost 6 bases and J lost 2, with 17 bases in between. The CDR3 nucleotides read TGTGCCAGCAGAGTCGGAGGGGGCCACCCCTACGAGCAGTACTTC. Amino acids: CASRVGGGHPYEQYF.

The chain has TRBV4-3 and TRBJ2-5; 7 nucleotides match TRBD1. The J call may be mistaken, given a closer DNA end match to TRBJ2-7. This CDR3 comprises 16 residues. From germline, CDR1 is LGHNA and CDR2 YSLEER. The CDR3 coding sequence is TGCGCCAGCAGCCAATCGTGGGACAGTAACGCCTACGAGCAGTACTTC. It codes for CASSQSWDSNAYEQYF.

This sequence joins TRBV29-1 and TRBJ1-2; D unresolved. Trimming stripped 2 bases from V and 5 bases from J, with 6 bases between. Germline V gene data show CDR1 as SQVTM and CDR2 as ANQGSEA. The CDR3 totals 11 residues. The DNA for the CDR3 is TGCAGCGTTGAACAGGCGTATGGCTACACCTTC. It encodes CSVEQAYGYTF.

This chain uses TRBV20-1 with TRBJ2-4; D is unclear. Judging by the DNA end, TRBJ2-7 fits better; the J call may be wrong. The CDR3 is made up of 11 amino acids. Germline V gene data show CDR1 as DFQATT and CDR2 as SNEGSKA (reference sequence). In DNA, the CDR3 is TGCAGTGTTCTCACATTGGGCGAGCAGTACTTC. Its protein product is CSVLTLGEQYF.

The chain couples TRBV2 to TRBJ2-5, with 8 bases fitting TRBD1. The end of the DNA aligns better with TRBJ2-7, so the J call may be wrong. The CDR3 covers 16 residues. From germline, CDR1 is SNHLY and CDR2 FYNNEI. DNA of the CDR3: TGTGCCAGCAGTTCTACAATCAGGGGGCCTCTCTACGAGCAGTACTTC. Residues: CASSSTIRGPLYEQYF.

This clonotype has a handful of counts. The gene calls are TRBV18 and TRBJ1-2; D not resolved. V was trimmed by 3 bases and J by 3 bases, leaving 17 bases between them. CDR3 length: 16 residues. Per the germline V gene, CDR1 is KGHSH and CDR2 is LQKENI. CDR3 loop: CASSPGRTSTHYGYTF. CDR3 coding DNA: TGTGCCAGCTCACCGGGCAGGACTTCTACACACTATGGCTACACCTTC. Full variable domain (remainder filled in from reference TRBV18 and TRBJ1-2): NAGVMQNPRHLVRRRGQEARLRCSPMKGHSHVYWYRQLPEEGLKFMVYLQKENIIDESGMPKERFSAEFPKEGPSILRIQQVVRGDSAAYFCASSPGRTSTHYGYTFGSGTRLTVV.

The rearrangement joins TRBV4-1 to TRBJ2-1; a weak D match, TRBD1 (6 bases). This CDR3 has 16 amino acids. The V gene's germline CDR1 is MGHRA and CDR2 YSYEKL. The V end lost 5 bases, the J end lost 0 bases, and 14 bases lay between the germline ends. CDR3 nucleotide sequence: TGCGCCAGCAGCGATACAGGACAGAGCTCCTACAATGAGCAGTTCTTC. Translating gives CASSDTGQSSYNEQFF.

The genes are TRBV12-3 or TRBV12-4 and TRBJ2-7, with TRBD2 matching over 10 bases. The CDR3 length is 13 residues. Losses at the gene ends were 6 bases for V and 6 bases for J; bases not matched to a gene: 5. This CDR3 is CASSSIAGGEQYF. CDR3 in DNA: TGTGCCAGCAGCTCTATAGCGGGAGGCGAGCAGTACTTC.

This clonotype was observed a handful of times. The chain is built from TRBV28 and TRBJ2-7; 8 bases map to TRBD1. Trimming at V came to 7 bases and at J to 6 bases, leaving 8 bases not matched to a gene. CDR1 and CDR2 (germline): MDHEN, SYDVKM. This CDR3 has 13 residues. Here the CDR3 reads CASTPTGAGEQYF. In nucleotides, the CDR3 is TGTGCCAGCACCCCGACAGGGGCTGGCGAGCAGTACTTC.

This clonotype occurred a few times. V usage is TRBV14 and J usage is TRBJ2-1; possibly TRBD2 for D (6 bases). Trimming pared 4 bases from V and 4 bases from J, leaving 17 bases between. This CDR3 comprises 16 residues. Germline CDR1 is SGHDN and CDR2 is FVKESK. The CDR3 reads CASSLRPGLQYNEQFF. CDR3 nucleotides: TGTGCCAGCAGCCTGAGGCCGGGACTCCAGTACAATGAGCAGTTCTTC.

Points on this clonotype: One end of the junction does not line up with germline, which may come from a read error. The chain couples TRBV11-3 to TRBJ2-1; the match to TRBD2 covers 8 bases. CDR1 is SGHNT and CDR2 is YENEEA in the germline V gene. This CDR3 contains 14 residues. CDR3 sequence: CASSRLASSNEQFF. The CDR3 DNA follows: TGTGCCAGCTCCCGACTAGCGTCCTCCAATGAGCAGTTCTTC.

The chain couples TRBV7-2 to TRBJ2-7; 10 nucleotides match TRBD2. Looked up from germline, CDR1 is SGHTA and CDR2 is FQGNSA. CDR3 size: 15 residues. J gave up 4 bases and V 1 base, and 4 bases lay outside the gene matches. CDR3 sequence: CASSLVSSGSYEQYF. CDR3 in DNA: TGTGCCAGCAGCTTAGTGTCTAGCGGGAGTTACGAGCAGTACTTC.

V is TRBV9 and J is TRBJ2-3, with D uncertain. CDR3 size: 14 residues. CDR1 is SGDLS, CDR2 YYNGEE, per germline. The germline V and J ends were trimmed by 0 bases and 4 bases, with 9 bases remaining between them. DNA for the CDR3: TGTGCCAGCAGCGTAGATTCGGGCCCAGATACGCAGTATTTT. This codes for CASSVDSGPDTQYF.

The chain uses TRBV15 and TRBJ2-1; D gene ambiguous. This CDR3 spans 16 amino acids. Germline lookup yields CDR1 LNHNV and CDR2 YYDKDF (reference sequence). The V gene lost 1 base and the J gene lost 3 bases, with 13 bases spanning the gap. The CDR3 loop is CATSRGRQDGYNEQFF. The CDR3 bases are TGTGCCACCAGCAGAGGACGTCAGGACGGCTACAATGAGCAGTTCTTC.